The clone carrying this T cell receptor beta chain has more than one count but fewer than ten. J was trimmed by 4 bases and V by 7 bases; bases with no gene match: 6. This CDR3 region has 14 residues. Per the germline V gene, CDR1 is MDHEN and CDR2 is SYDVKM. The data were obtained in a study of T-cell memory formation after mild COVID-19. Constant-segment primers were used for 5'RACE, and the resulting TCR alpha and TCR beta cDNA libraries carried sample barcodes and UMIs. TCRdb re-analysed the 5' RACE reads in MiXCR, keeping a single row per CDR3 protein. The table records roughly 380,000 distinct CDR3 sequences, 25% to 30% of them present only once.

The sequence was collected from an adult woman who had mild COVID-19 (a few samples of this study predate the infection). Cell type and time point are not known. The V call is TRBV28, the J call TRBJ2-2, with 7 positions matching TRBD1. The sequencing input was PBMCs or a T cell subset sorted from them (not recorded which). The CDR3 DNA is TGTGCCAGCACCGAGGGGGCTGTCACCGGGGAGCTGTTTTTT. Encoded protein: CASTEGAVTGELFF.